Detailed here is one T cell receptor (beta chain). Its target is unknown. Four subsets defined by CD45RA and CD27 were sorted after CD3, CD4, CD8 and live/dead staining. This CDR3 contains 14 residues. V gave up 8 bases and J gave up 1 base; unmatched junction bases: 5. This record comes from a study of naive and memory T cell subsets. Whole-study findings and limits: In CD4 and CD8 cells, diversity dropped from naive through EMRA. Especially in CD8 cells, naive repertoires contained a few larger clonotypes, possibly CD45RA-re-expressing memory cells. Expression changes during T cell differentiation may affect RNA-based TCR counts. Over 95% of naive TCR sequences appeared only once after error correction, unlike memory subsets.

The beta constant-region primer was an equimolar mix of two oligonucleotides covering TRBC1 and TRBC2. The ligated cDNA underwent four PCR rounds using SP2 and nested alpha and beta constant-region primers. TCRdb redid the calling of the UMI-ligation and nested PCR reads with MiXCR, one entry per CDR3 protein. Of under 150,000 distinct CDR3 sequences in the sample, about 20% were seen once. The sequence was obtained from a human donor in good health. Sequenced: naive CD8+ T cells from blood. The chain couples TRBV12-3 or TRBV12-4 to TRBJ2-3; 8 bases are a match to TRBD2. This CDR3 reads CASQETSGTDTQYF. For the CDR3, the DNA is TGTGCCAGCCAGGAGACTAGCGGCACAGATACGCAGTATTTT.